This T cell receptor (beta chain) was captured by sequencing in a study of T cell changes during pregnancy in multiple sclerosis. The length of the CDR3 is 14 residues. From germline, CDR1 is SGHNT and CDR2 YYREEE (reference sequence). Unmatched junction bases numbered 8, after V lost 2 bases and J lost 7 bases. Using immunoSEQ multiplex PCR, the repertoire was profiled, and TCRdb retains in-frame clones only, with some absent. The sample has 58,000 or so clones; over 90% are singletons. The chain has TRBV5-4 and TRBJ2-5; 7 nucleotides match TRBD2. The sequenced sample was CD4+ T cells from peripheral blood mononuclear cells, obtained in the third trimester of pregnancy. The sequence was obtained from a female donor with multiple sclerosis, enrolled in a pregnancy study. CDR3 in amino acids: CASSFITSEGTQYF. The CDR3 region has the DNA TGTGCCAGCAGCTTCATTACTAGCGAGGGGACCCAGTACTTC.